A selection of T cell receptor beta chains follows, all from one sample in a study of human T cells and chemical hapten exposure. Using its own MiXCR run on the RACE reads, TCRdb lists one record per CDR3 protein. In the table there are more than 300,000 distinct CDR3 sequences, 5.5% of which are singletons. The sequencing used whole blood, collected in connection with sensitization to the hapten diphenylcyclopropenone (DPC). All receptors come from a woman between 18 and 29 years old with alopecia areata. Some clones in this sample may be carry-over from other donors' samples. The CDR3 runs from the conserved cysteine through the conserved F or W. A D gene is named only where the DNA matches it firmly. Not every row has a clone size; where given, it reads once, few, many or a size class.

CDR3 protein	CDR3 DNA	J gene	clone size	D gene	V gene
CASSSGTGTLSGNTIYF	TGTGCCAGCAGCTCAGGGACAGGGACGCTCTCTGGAAACACCATATATTTT	TRBJ1-3	many	TRBD1	TRBV7-9
CASSTVVLAPRPNEQFF	TGTGCCAGCAGCACCGTAGTCCTTGCTCCGCGGCCCAATGAGCAGTTCTTC	TRBJ2-1	many	-	TRBV5-6
CSVERRNTGELFF	TGCAGCGTTGAACGCCGCAACACCGGGGAGCTGTTTTTT	TRBJ2-2	-	-	TRBV29-1
CASSLESGANTEAFF	TGCGCCAGCAGCTTGGAATCGGGGGCGAACACTGAAGCTTTCTTT	TRBJ1-1	many	-	TRBV5-1
CASSIEDTDSYEQYF	TGTGCCAGTAGTATCGAGGACACGGACTCGTACGAGCAGTACTTC	TRBJ2-7	-	-	TRBV19
CASSLASGVQPQHF	TGTGCCAGCAGCTTGGCGTCAGGGGTTCAGCCCCAGCATTTT	TRBJ1-5	many	-	TRBV5-6
CASSPTGSHNEQFF	TGTGCCAGCAGCCCGACGGGGAGCCACAATGAGCAGTTCTTC	TRBJ2-1	few	-	TRBV5-6
CATSRDPLRYRGQLTEAFF	TGTGCCACCAGCAGAGATCCCCTCCGGTACAGGGGGCAGTTGACTGAAGCTTTCTTT	TRBJ1-1	few	TRBD1	TRBV15
CASSLGPLREQYF	TGTGCCAGCAGCTTGGGCCCTCTACGGGAGCAGTACTTC	TRBJ2-7	many	-	TRBV5-6
CASSQILAGGPAQYF	TGCGCCAGCAGCCAGATTCTAGCGGGGGGGCCTGCGCAGTATTTT	TRBJ2-3	-	TRBD2	TRBV4-1
CASSFRAGSSYNEQFF	TGTGCCAGCAGTTTTCGAGCGGGGAGCTCCTACAATGAGCAGTTCTTC	TRBJ2-1	few	TRBD2	TRBV12-3/TRBV12-4
CASSSNLGPASTDTQYF	TGTGCCAGCAGTTCAAACCTGGGGCCAGCTAGCACAGATACGCAGTATTTT	TRBJ2-3	few	-	TRBV6-6
CASSEALRGFEKLFF	TGTGCCAGCAGTGAAGCGCTTCGGGGATTTGAAAAACTGTTTTTT	TRBJ1-4	-	-	TRBV2
CASSVLPGDQPQHF	TGTGCCAGCAGTGTACTTCCGGGGGATCAGCCCCAGCATTTT	TRBJ1-5	many	-	TRBV2
CASSSWTGGASNQPQHF	TGTGCCAGCAGCTCATGGACAGGGGGCGCAAGCAATCAGCCCCAGCATTTT	TRBJ1-5	many	TRBD1	TRBV5-6
CSVVEGQGYGYTF	TGCAGCGTTGTGGAGGGCCAGGGGTATGGCTACACCTTC	TRBJ1-2	-	-	TRBV29-1
CSASLRGAGYEQYF	TGCAGTGCTAGCTTGCGGGGGGCCGGGTACGAGCAGTACTTC	TRBJ2-7	-	TRBD2	TRBV20-1
CASSETDHTEAFF	TGTGCCAGCAGCGAAACAGACCACACTGAAGCTTTCTTT	TRBJ1-1	-	-	TRBV9
CASTEVRNSNQPQHF	TGTGCCAGCACCGAAGTAAGGAATAGCAATCAGCCCCAGCATTTT	TRBJ1-5	many	-	TRBV6-1
CASSFEAGGNIQYF	TGTGCCAGCAGTTTCGAGGCGGGCGGAAACATTCAGTACTTC	TRBJ2-4	-	-	TRBV12-3/TRBV12-4
CASSLGPAGGSSGNTIYF	TGTGCCAGCAGCTTGGGACCCGCGGGAGGGTCCTCTGGAAACACCATATATTTT	TRBJ1-3	-	-	TRBV5-4
CASSLWPQNYGYTF	TGTGCCAGCAGTTTATGGCCACAGAACTATGGCTACACCTTC	TRBJ1-2	-	-	TRBV12-3/TRBV12-4
CASSFREYYEQYF	TGTGCCAGCAGTTTTAGGGAGTACTACGAGCAGTACTTC	TRBJ2-7	many	-	TRBV6-2/TRBV6-3
CASSVTGQEEGYTF	TGTGCCAGCAGCGTAACTGGACAGGAGGAAGGCTACACCTTC	TRBJ1-2	few	TRBD1	TRBV9
CASSAGFETGGREQYF	TGTGCCAGCAGCGCTGGGTTCGAGACAGGGGGACGTGAGCAGTACTTC	TRBJ2-7	many	-	TRBV21-1
CASSPDRTNYGYTF	TGCGCCAGCAGCCCCGACAGGACTAACTATGGCTACACCTTC	TRBJ1-2	many	-	TRBV5-1
CASSLLRGRTEAFF	TGTGCCAGCAGTTTATTAAGGGGAAGGACTGAAGCTTTCTTT	TRBJ1-1	many	-	TRBV27
CASSQVYGQTGDF	TGTGCCAGCAGCCAAGTTTATGGACAGACTGGGGACTTC	TRBJ2-7	few	-	TRBV3-1
CASSIGTGRTEAFF	TGTGCCAGCAGCATCGGGACAGGGAGGACTGAAGCTTTCTTT	TRBJ1-1	few	TRBD1	TRBV7-2
CASSLLDDQPQHF	TGCGCCAGCAGCCTCCTGGACGATCAGCCCCAGCATTTT	TRBJ1-5	few	-	TRBV4-1
CASSQAPGQRSSTNEKLFF	TGTGCCAGCAGCCAAGCCCCCGGACAGCGAAGTTCAACTAATGAAAAACTGTTTTTT	TRBJ1-4	many	-	TRBV4-2
CASSSTFSNYGYTF	TGTGCCAGCAGCTCTACGTTCTCTAACTATGGCTACACCTTC	TRBJ1-2	few	-	TRBV7-9
CASSEAQGRNTEAFF	TGTGCCAGCAGTGAAGCGCAAGGACGGAACACTGAAGCTTTCTTT	TRBJ1-1	many	-	TRBV2
CSARDWADGETQYF	TGCAGTGCTAGAGATTGGGCCGATGGAGAGACCCAGTACTTC	TRBJ2-5	many	-	TRBV20-1
CASSLRSGRNTEAFF	TGTGCCAGCAGCTTACGATCAGGCAGGAACACTGAAGCTTTCTTT	TRBJ1-1	few	-	TRBV7-2
CASSPVAPEAFF	TGTGCCAGCAGCCCCGTTGCTCCTGAAGCTTTCTTT	TRBJ1-1	many	-	TRBV28
CASRREGGTNTEAFF	TGTGCCAGCAGGCGGGAGGGGGGCACGAACACTGAAGCTTTCTTT	TRBJ1-1	many	-	TRBV6-5
CASSPGQGHYGYTF	TGTGCCAGCTCACCGGGACAGGGGCACTATGGCTACACCTTC	TRBJ1-2	many	TRBD1	TRBV18
CASSMGLAGGYEQYF	TGTGCCAGCAGCATGGGACTAGCGGGAGGATACGAGCAGTACTTC	TRBJ2-7	-	TRBD2	TRBV11-1
CASSETRALPYF	TGTGCCAGCAGTGAAACCAGGGCCTTGCCGTATTTT	TRBJ2-3	-	-	TRBV2
CSVEGGGSSYNEQFF	TGCAGCGTTGAGGGCGGGGGGAGCTCCTACAATGAGCAGTTCTTC	TRBJ2-1	many	TRBD2	TRBV29-1
CASSKGVQGLYGYTF	TGTGCCAGCAGCAAAGGTGTCCAGGGCCTCTATGGCTACACCTTC	TRBJ1-2	-	-	TRBV21-1
CASSAVRATHDGYTF	TGTGCCAGCAGTGCGGTGAGGGCCACTCATGATGGCTACACCTTC	TRBJ1-2	few	-	TRBV2
CSVESGGNYGYTF	TGCAGCGTTGAATCCGGGGGAAACTATGGCTACACCTTC	TRBJ1-2	few	-	TRBV29-1
CASSGQVGTEAFF	TGTGCCAGCAGCGGACAGGTAGGCACTGAAGCTTTCTTT	TRBJ1-1	many	TRBD1	TRBV2
CAISESNPGINTGELFF	TGTGCCATCAGTGAGTCTAATCCGGGGATAAACACCGGGGAGCTGTTTTTT	TRBJ2-2	few	-	TRBV10-3
CSVADSNQPQHF	TGCAGCGTTGCAGATAGCAATCAGCCCCAGCATTTT	TRBJ1-5	many	-	TRBV29-1
CASSPRRTGSPYSNQPQHF	TGTGCCAGCTCACCACGTAGGACAGGGAGCCCGTATAGCAATCAGCCCCAGCATTTT	TRBJ1-5	many	TRBD1	TRBV18
CASSLSFSMSYEQYF	TGTGCCAGCAGCTTATCTTTCTCGATGTCCTACGAGCAGTACTTC	TRBJ2-7	-	-	TRBV7-9
CASSRGDSVNTEAFF	TGTGCCAGCAGTCGCGGGGACAGCGTTAACACTGAAGCTTTCTTT	TRBJ1-1	few	TRBD1	TRBV6-2/TRBV6-3
CASTREIQETQYF	TGCGCCAGCACCCGGGAGATTCAAGAGACCCAGTACTTC	TRBJ2-5	many	-	TRBV5-1
CASSYYPLAGAANTDTQYF	TGTGCCAGCAGTTACTACCCATTAGCGGGGGCCGCTAACACAGATACGCAGTATTTT	TRBJ2-3	many	TRBD2	TRBV6-5